The source of this T cell receptor beta chain is a study of cytomegalovirus exposure and HLA in healthy donors (dated by TCRdb to between 2016 and 2019). With regard to the full study: According to a later analysis, the 120 or so validation repertoires were produced on the same platform as the 600 to 850 repertoires of the first cohort. Besides the first cohort of under 700 subjects, a separate validation cohort made up of roughly 130 different subjects was used. The study was designed to test whether signatures of past pathogen exposure could be identified by cataloging public T cell receptors. To predict cytomegalovirus infection status, the study brought together high-throughput TCR immunosequencing, statistical association of individual TCRs with disease status, and machine learning.

The receptor library was made with the immunoSEQ multiplex PCR assay. Per the original workflow: To diagnose cytomegalovirus status from the catalog of TCR beta chain sequences, a statistical classification framework was built. TCRdb took over this immuneACCESS table, retaining in-frame rearrangements with V and J assigned. Such tables are incomplete; in checked studies, under half of the missing clones stem from an unresolved V gene, and the remainder is unexplained. The DNA was the basis for D and trimming; V, J and clone size are from that table. Recorded for this sample are 260,000 or so clones; around 87% of them occurred a single time. The top ten clonotypes cover roughly 1% of the sample. The paper as a whole reports these results and caveats: A total of roughly 160 TCR beta chains were listed by the study as associated with cytomegalovirus. In vitro tests confirmed that a few of the cytomegalovirus-associated TCR beta chains recognize cytomegalovirus antigens. Subsequent analysis determined that TCRs grouped into clusters in the first cohort also showed a tendency toward co-occurrence across the roughly 110 validation repertoires, and 94% of cluster scores exceeded 0. The authors suggested that the approach could potentially be extended to other disease states and immunological phenotypes. Across donors, most TCR sequences were observed very rarely, whereas some public TCRs were present in many individuals. A later analysis lacked HLA typing for the validation cohort, so it scored co-occurrence in that cohort across all 120 or so repertoires. The classifier was reported to diagnose cytomegalovirus status with high specificity and sensitivity in both the original and validation cohorts.

From V the trimming removes 5 bases and from J it removes 6 bases, while the gene matches leave 9 bases of the junction unaccounted for. Including the terminal cysteine and phenylalanine, the CDR3 comprises 14 residues. Only the CDR3 part of the read is kept: 42 bases, read in frame from the first base. As encoded in the germline V gene, CDR1 is MDHEN while CDR2 is SYDVKM. To note about this clone: Its antigen specificity is not known. Base-call qualities are not available, and no considerably larger clone is one nucleotide away.

Donors formed part of the validation cohort, which comprised 95 to 150 subjects and was distinct from the first cohort of some 700 subjects. This receptor was identified in a woman between 18 and 29 years old in good health and CMV-seronegative. Sequencing was performed on PBMCs. The V gene is TRBV28 and the J gene is TRBJ1-1; 7 bases in between match TRBD1. The sequenced DNA is TGTGCCAGCAGTACAGACAGGGCCAGTCCTGAAGCTTTCTTT. This translates into CASSTDRASPEAFF. When the CDR3 is completed using the reference TRBV28 and TRBJ1-1 genes on either side, the full variable domain is DVKVTQSSRYLVKRTGEKVFLECVQDMDHENMFWYRQDPGLGLRLIYFSYDVKMKEKGDIPEGYSVSREKKERFSLILESASTNQTSMYLCASSTDRASPEAFFGQGTRLTVV.